This T cell receptor (beta chain) came from a study of T cell responses to AZD1222 COVID-19 vaccine. Study-level findings and limits: There were repertoire samples only from the period after the peak T cell response. Mapped onto spike, vaccine-associated CD4 TCRs spanned it and were dominant at 160-218 and 743-854. A reported finding is that nearly half of spike-specific TCRs target unmutated variant regions.

Measured with immunoSEQ multiplex PCR; TCRdb has only the in-frame clones, and not every one. Found here are 90,000 to 100,000 clones, around 88% of them singletons; the top ten hold over 6.5%. Germline lookup yields CDR1 LNHDA and CDR2 SQIVND (reference sequence). The V gene end was trimmed by 6 bases and the J gene end by 8 bases; junction bases not matched to a gene: 11. The CDR3 totals 15 residues. About this clone: The antigen remains undetermined.

This TCR was sampled from an adult in good health. This material consisted of peripheral blood, taken on day 0 of AZD1222 vaccination. V and J are TRBV19 and TRBJ2-1; 9 bases agree with TRBD2. The CDR3 region has the DNA TGTGCCAGTAGCTCTCTAGCGGGAAAACGGGATGAGCAGTTCTTC. Amino acid sequence: CASSSLAGKRDEQFF. Full variable domain (missing parts from reference TRBV19 and TRBJ2-1): DGGITQSPKYLFRKEGQNVTLSCEQNLNHDAMYWYRQDPGQGLRLIYYSQIVNDFQKGDIAEGYSVSREKKESFPLTVTSAQKNPTAFYLCASSSLAGKRDEQFFGPGTRLTVL.